The next 4 T cell receptor beta chains were all read from a single sample in a study of T-cell reconstitution after alpha-beta-depleted transplantation in children. The TCRbeta library was prepared with unique molecular identifiers. TCRdb called the PCR reads again in MiXCR, with one record for every CDR3 protein. In the table there are hundreds of thousands of distinct CDR3 sequences, less than 15% of which are singletons. The material sequenced was PBMCs, taken before TCRalphabeta/CD19-depleted stem cell transplant. These receptor sequences come from a girl aged 2 to 9 with congenital amegakaryocytic thrombocytopenia, due to receive a stem cell transplant.

Turning to this clonotype: With a much larger clone just one base away, this may be a read error. The chain links TRBV5-1 to TRBJ2-1; 8 bases are a match to TRBD1. Germline V gene lookup returns CDR1 SGHRS and CDR2 YFSETQ. This CDR3 contains 16 residues. CDR3 nucleotides: TGCGCCAGCAGCACCCCTGACAGGGGTGCGAACAAGGAGCAGTTCTTC. It translates to CASSTPDRGANKEQFF.

The chain couples TRBV18 to TRBJ1-1, with D possibly matching TRBD1 (5 bases). From germline, CDR1 is KGHSH and CDR2 LQKENI. Between the trimmed V and J ends, which lost 3 bases and 1 base, there was a span of 18 bases. The CDR3 length is 17 residues. The CDR3 DNA reads as TGTGCCAGCTCACCGTTCATAGAGGGACGGACGAACACTGAAGCTTTCTTT. Translation gives CASSPFIEGRTNTEAFF.

This clonotype occurred many times. The chain has TRBV5-1 and TRBJ2-2; D gene uncertain. The germline CDR1 and CDR2 sequences are SGHRS and YFSETQ. Trimming left V 0 bases short and J 0 bases short, with 18 bases between. This CDR3 is built from 19 residues. The DNA of the CDR3 is TGCGCCAGCAGCTTGGTGGCTAGAGCCAAAGGCTCGAACACCGGGGAGCTGTTTTTT. It yields the protein CASSLVARAKGSNTGELFF.

This clonotype was detected many times. The J gene is TRBJ2-2, the V gene TRBV27; TRBD2 might be the D (5 bases). Germline CDR1 is MNHEY and CDR2 is SMNVEV (reference sequence). This CDR3 contains 15 residues. The V end lost 4 bases, the J end lost 4 bases, and 13 bases lay between the germline ends. The CDR3 DNA follows: TGTGCCAGCAGTTCAGCGGCTATTATCACCGGGGAGCTGTTTTTT. Translating it yields CASSSAAIITGELFF.